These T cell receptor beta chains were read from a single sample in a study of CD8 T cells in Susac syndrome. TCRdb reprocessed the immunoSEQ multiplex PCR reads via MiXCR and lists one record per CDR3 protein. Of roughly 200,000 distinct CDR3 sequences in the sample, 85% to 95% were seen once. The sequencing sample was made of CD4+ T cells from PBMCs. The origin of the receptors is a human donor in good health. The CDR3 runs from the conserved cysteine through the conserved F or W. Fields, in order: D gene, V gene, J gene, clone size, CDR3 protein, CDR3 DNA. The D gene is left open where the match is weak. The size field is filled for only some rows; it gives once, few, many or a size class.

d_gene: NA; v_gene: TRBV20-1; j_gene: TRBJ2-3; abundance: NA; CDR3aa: CSARVWDTQYF; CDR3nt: TGCAGTGCTAGAGTGTGGGATACGCAGTATTTT
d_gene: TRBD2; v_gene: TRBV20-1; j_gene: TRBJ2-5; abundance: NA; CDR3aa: CSARGGGFSSSGETQYF; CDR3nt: TGCAGTGCCCGCGGGGGAGGGTTTAGCTCTTCCGGAGAGACCCAGTACTTC
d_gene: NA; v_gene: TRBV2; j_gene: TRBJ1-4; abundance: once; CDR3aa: CASSEGPPLDEKLFF; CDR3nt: TGTGCCAGCAGTGAGGGACCGCCGCTGGATGAAAAACTGTTTTTT
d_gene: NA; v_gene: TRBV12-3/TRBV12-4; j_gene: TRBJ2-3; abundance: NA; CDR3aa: CASRSLASDTQYF; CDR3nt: TGTGCCAGCAGGTCCCTGGCGTCAGATACGCAGTATTTT
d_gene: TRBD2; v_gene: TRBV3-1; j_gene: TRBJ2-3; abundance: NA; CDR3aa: CASSQLAGITDTQYF; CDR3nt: TGTGCCAGCAGCCAACTAGCGGGCATCACAGATACGCAGTATTTT
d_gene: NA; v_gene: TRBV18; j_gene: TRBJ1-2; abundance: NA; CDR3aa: CASSSSGSYGYTF; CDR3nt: TGTGCCAGCTCCTCTTCAGGGAGCTATGGCTACACCTTC
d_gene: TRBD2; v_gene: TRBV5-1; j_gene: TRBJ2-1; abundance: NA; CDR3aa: CASSAWTSGRRDEQFF; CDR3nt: TGCGCCAGCAGCGCTTGGACTAGCGGGAGGAGAGATGAGCAGTTCTTC
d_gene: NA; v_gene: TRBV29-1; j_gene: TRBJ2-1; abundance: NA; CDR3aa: CSGSSADSYNEQFF; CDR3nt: TGCAGCGGGAGCAGCGCTGACTCCTACAATGAGCAGTTCTTC
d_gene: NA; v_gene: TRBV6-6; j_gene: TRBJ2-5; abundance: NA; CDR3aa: CASSTGGPETQYF; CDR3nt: TGTGCCAGCAGCACAGGAGGCCCAGAGACCCAGTACTTC
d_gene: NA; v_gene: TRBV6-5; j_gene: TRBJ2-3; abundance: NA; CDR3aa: CASRDGVDTQYF; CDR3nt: TGTGCCAGCAGGGACGGAGTAGATACGCAGTATTTT
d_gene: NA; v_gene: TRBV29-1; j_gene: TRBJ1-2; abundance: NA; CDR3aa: CSVHLGDYGYTF; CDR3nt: TGCAGCGTCCACCTCGGGGACTATGGCTACACCTTC
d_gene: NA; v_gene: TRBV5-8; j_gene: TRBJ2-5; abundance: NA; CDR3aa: CASSLAGRQETQYF; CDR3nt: TGTGCCAGCAGCTTGGCCGGCCGTCAAGAGACCCAGTACTTC
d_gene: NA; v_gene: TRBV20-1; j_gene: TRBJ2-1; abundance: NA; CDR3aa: CSARNPAADGKYNEQFF; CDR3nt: TGCAGTGCTAGAAATCCGGCCGCTGACGGGAAGTACAATGAGCAGTTCTTC
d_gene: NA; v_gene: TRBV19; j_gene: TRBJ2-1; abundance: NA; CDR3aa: CASRPPGLADNEQFF; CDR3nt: TGTGCCAGTAGACCACCGGGGCTAGCTGACAATGAACAGTTCTTC
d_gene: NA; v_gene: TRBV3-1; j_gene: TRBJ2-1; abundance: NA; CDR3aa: CASSATPQGEQFF; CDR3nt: TGTGCCAGCAGCGCGACCCCCCAGGGTGAGCAGTTCTTC
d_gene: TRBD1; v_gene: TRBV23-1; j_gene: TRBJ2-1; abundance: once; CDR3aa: CASSQLGGTGGNEQFF; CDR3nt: TGCGCCAGCAGTCAATTGGGGGGGACAGGGGGCAATGAGCAGTTCTTC
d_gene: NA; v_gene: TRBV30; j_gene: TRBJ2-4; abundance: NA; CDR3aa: CAWSVPSGLAFVIQYF; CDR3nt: TGTGCCTGGAGTGTACCCAGCGGGTTGGCTTTCGTCATTCAGTACTTC
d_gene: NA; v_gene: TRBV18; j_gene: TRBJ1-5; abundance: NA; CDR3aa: CASSPLQGRGQPQHF; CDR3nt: TGTGCCAGCTCACCACTACAGGGTAGGGGTCAGCCCCAGCATTTT
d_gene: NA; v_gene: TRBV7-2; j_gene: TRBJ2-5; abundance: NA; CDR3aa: CASSLERGETQYF; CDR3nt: TGTGCCAGCAGCTTAGAGCGTGGGGAGACCCAGTACTTC
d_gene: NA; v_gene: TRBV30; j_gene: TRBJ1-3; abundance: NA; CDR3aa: CAWSVRLGPPPDTIYF; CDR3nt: TGTGCCTGGAGTGTACGTCTCGGACCCCCGCCGGACACCATATATTTT
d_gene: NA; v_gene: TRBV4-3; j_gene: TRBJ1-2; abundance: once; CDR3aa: CASSQADTQFYGYTF; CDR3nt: TGCGCCAGCAGCCAAGCTGACACACAGTTCTATGGCTACACCTTC
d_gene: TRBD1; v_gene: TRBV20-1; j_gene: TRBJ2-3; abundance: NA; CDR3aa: CSAQQGGVADTQYF; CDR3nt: TGCAGTGCTCAACAGGGGGGAGTCGCAGATACGCAGTATTTT
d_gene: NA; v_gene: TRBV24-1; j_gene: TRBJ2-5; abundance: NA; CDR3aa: CATSRDAETQYF; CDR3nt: TGTGCCACCAGCCGGGACGCTGAGACCCAGTACTTC
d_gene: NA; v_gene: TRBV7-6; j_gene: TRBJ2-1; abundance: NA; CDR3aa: CASSLGLTGYNEQFF; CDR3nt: TGTGCCAGCAGCTTAGGCCTCACGGGCTACAATGAGCAGTTCTTC
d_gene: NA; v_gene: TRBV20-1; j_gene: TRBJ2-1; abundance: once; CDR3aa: CSALEPLVMSSYNEQFF; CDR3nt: TGCAGTGCTCTGGAACCACTTGTTATGAGCTCCTACAATGAGCAGTTCTTC
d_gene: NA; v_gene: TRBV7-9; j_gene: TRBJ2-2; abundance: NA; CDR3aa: CASSFVPTGELFF; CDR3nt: TGTGCCAGCAGCTTCGTGCCCACCGGGGAGCTGTTTTTT
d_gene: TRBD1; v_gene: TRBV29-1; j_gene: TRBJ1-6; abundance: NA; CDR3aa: CSVLTGRNSPLHF; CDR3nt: TGCAGCGTCTTGACAGGGCGGAATTCACCCCTCCACTTT
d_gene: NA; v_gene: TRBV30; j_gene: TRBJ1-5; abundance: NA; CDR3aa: CAWSVLRDAQPQHF; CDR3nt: TGTGCCTGGAGTGTACTCAGGGATGCCCAGCCCCAGCATTTT
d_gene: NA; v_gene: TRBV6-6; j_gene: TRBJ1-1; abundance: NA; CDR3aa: CASSYDRADSEAFF; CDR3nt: TGTGCCAGCAGTTACGACAGAGCAGACAGTGAAGCTTTCTTT
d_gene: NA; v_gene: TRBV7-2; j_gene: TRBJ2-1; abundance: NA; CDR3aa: CASSSGPSSYNEQFF; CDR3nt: TGTGCCAGCAGCTCAGGACCTAGCTCCTACAATGAGCAGTTCTTC
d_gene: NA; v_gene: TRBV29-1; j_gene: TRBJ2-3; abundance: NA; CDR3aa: CSVVWGLGSTDTQYF; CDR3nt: TGCAGCGTTGTATGGGGTCTTGGAAGCACAGATACGCAGTATTTT
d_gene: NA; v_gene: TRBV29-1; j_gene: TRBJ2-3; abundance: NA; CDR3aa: CSVGGGESADTQYF; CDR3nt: TGCAGCGTTGGTGGAGGGGAAAGCGCAGATACGCAGTATTTT
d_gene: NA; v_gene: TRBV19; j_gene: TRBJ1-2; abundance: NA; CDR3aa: CASSIGRQNYGYTF; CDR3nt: TGTGCCAGTAGTATAGGTCGGCAGAACTATGGCTACACCTTC
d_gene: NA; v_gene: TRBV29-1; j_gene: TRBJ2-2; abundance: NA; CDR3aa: CSVGQANTGELFF; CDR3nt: TGCAGCGTTGGACAGGCGAACACCGGGGAGCTGTTTTTT
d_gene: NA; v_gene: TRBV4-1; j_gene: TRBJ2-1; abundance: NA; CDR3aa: CASSQDRSRGDGYNEQFF; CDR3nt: TGCGCCAGCAGCCAAGATAGGTCCCGAGGGGACGGCTACAATGAGCAGTTCTTC
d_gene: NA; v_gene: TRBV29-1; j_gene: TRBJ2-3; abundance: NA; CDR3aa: CSVDPRGDTQYF; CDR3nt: TGCAGCGTTGACCCGAGGGGGGATACGCAGTATTTT
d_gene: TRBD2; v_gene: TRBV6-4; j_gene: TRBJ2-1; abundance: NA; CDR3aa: CASTAYPTSVNEQFF; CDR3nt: TGTGCCAGCACCGCCTACCCCACTAGCGTCAATGAGCAGTTCTTC
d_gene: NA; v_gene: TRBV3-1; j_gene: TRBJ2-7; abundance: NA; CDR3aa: CASSQWGYEQYF; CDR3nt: TGTGCCAGCAGCCAGTGGGGCTACGAGCAGTACTTC
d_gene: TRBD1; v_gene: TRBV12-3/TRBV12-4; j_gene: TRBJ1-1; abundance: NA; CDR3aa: CASSLGDRGTEAFF; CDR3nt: TGTGCCAGCAGTTTAGGGGACAGGGGTACTGAAGCTTTCTTT
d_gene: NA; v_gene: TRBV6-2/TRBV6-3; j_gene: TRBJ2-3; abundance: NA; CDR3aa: CASSYGAGIASRDTQYF; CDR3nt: TGTGCCAGCAGTTATGGAGCCGGCATTGCAAGCAGAGATACGCAGTATTTT
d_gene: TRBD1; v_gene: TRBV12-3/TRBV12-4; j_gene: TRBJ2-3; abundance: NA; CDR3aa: CASSPGTGGPGTQYF; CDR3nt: TGTGCCAGCAGCCCCGGGACAGGTGGCCCGGGTACGCAGTATTTT
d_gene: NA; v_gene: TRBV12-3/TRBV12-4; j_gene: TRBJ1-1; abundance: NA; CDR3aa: CASTVGRQNTEAFF; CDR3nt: TGTGCCAGCACCGTCGGACGGCAGAACACTGAAGCTTTCTTT
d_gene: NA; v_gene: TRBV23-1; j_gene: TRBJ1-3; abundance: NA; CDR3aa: CASSQSRHRVLSGNTIYF; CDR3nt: TGCGCCAGCAGTCAATCAAGGCACAGGGTCCTCTCTGGAAACACCATATATTTT
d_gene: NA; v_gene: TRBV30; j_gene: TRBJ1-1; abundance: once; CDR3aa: CAWARGRTEAFF; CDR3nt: TGTGCCTGGGCGAGAGGGCGAACTGAAGCTTTCTTT
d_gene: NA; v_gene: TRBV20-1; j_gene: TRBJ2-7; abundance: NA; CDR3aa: CSARTQGYEQYF; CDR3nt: TGCAGTGCACGTACTCAGGGCTACGAGCAGTACTTC
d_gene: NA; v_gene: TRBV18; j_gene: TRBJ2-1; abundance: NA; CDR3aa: CASSEGEYNEQFF; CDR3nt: TGTGCCAGCTCGGAAGGGGAATACAATGAGCAGTTCTTC
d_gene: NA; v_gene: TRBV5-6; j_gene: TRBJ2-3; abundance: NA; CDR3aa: CASSLGVQYLTDTQYF; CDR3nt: TGTGCCAGCAGCTTGGGTGTACAGTACCTGACAGATACGCAGTATTTT
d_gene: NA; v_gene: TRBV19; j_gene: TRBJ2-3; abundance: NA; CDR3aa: CASRIGVFSAEDTDTQYF; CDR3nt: TGTGCCAGTAGAATAGGGGTCTTTAGCGCCGAAGATACAGATACGCAGTATTTT
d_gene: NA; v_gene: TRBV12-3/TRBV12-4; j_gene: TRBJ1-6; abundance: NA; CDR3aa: CATTRGPYNSPLHF; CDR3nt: TGTGCCACCACGAGGGGACCCTATAATTCACCCCTCCACTTT
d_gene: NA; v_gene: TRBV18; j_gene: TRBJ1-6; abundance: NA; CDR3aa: CASSPDGTAPLHF; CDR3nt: TGTGCCAGCTCACCGGACGGGACGGCACCCCTCCACTTT